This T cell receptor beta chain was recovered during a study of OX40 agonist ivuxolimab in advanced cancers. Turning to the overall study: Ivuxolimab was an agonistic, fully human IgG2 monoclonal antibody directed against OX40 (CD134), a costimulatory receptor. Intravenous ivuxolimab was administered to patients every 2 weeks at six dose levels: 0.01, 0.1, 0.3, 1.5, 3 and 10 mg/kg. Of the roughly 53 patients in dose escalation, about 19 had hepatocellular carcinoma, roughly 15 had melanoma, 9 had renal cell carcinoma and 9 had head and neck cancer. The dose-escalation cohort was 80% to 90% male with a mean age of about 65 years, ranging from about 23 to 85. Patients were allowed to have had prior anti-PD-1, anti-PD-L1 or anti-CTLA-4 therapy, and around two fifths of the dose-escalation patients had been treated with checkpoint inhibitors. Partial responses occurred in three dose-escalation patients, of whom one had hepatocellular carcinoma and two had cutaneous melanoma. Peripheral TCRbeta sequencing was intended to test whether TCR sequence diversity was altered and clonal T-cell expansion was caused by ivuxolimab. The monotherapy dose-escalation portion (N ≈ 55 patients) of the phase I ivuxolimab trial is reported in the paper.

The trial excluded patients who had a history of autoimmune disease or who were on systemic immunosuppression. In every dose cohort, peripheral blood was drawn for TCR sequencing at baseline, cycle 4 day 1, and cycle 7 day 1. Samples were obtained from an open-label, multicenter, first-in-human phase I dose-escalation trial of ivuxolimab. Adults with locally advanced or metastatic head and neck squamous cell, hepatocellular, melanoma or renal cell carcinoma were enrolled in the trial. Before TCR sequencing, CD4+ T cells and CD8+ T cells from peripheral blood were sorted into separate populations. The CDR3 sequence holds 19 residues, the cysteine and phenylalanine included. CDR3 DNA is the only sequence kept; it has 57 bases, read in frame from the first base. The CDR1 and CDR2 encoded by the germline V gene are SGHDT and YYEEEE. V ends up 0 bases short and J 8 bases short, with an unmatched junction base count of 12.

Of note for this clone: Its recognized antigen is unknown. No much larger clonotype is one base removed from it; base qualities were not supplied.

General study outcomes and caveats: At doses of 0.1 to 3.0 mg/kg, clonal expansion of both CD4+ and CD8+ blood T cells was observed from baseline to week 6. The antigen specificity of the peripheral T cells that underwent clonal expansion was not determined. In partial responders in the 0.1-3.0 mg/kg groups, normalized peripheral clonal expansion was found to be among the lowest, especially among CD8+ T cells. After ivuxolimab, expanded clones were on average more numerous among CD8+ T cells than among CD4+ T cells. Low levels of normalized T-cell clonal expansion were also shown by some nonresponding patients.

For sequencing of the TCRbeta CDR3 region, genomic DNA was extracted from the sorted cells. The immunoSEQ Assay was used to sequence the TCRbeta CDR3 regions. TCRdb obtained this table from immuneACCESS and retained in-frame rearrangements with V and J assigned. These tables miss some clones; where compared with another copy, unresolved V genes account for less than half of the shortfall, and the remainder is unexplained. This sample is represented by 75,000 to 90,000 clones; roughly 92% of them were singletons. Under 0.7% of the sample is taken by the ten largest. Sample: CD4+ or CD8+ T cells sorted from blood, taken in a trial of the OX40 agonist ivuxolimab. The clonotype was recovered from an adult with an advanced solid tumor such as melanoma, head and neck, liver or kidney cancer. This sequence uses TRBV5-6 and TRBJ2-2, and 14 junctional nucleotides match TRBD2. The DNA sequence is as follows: TGTGCCAGCAGCTTGGCCGGGACTAGCGGGGGCCACCTTTCGGGGGAGCTGTTTTTT. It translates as CASSLAGTSGGHLSGELFF.